This TCR beta chain originates from a study of cytomegalovirus exposure and HLA in healthy donors. Broader study findings: The authors later found TCR association rates varying by HLA locus, with DRB1 most and HLA-C fewest. Immune exposure information comprised only CMV serostatus.

With respect to this clone: Its antigen remains unidentified.

13 Jbeta primers and 60 Vbeta primers were used for the PCR. Measured with immunoSEQ multiplex PCR; TCRdb has only the in-frame clones, and not every one. The table records just over 95,000 clones, more than 75% of them present only once. Germline CDR1 and CDR2: LNHDA and SQIVND (reference sequence). The CDR3 has 14 residues. Trimming removed 10 bases from V and 5 bases from J, with 20 bases in between. The TCR was taken from a human donor in good health. Sequencing was performed on PBMCs. This sequence joins TRBV19 and TRBJ1-2; maybe TRBD1 (6 bases). In DNA form, the CDR3 reads TGTGCCATTAGCACCGGGACACCACCTTATGGCTACACCTTC. Protein: CAISTGTPPYGYTF.